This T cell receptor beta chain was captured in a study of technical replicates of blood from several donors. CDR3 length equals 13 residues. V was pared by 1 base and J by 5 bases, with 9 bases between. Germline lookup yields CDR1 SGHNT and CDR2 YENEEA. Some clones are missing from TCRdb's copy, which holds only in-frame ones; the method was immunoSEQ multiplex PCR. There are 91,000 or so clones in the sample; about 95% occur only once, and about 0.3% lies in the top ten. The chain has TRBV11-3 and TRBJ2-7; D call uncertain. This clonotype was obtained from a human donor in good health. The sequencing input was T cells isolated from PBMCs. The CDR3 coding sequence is TGTGCCAGCAGCTTAGTCATGGAGAACGAGCAGTACTTC. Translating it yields CASSLVMENEQYF.